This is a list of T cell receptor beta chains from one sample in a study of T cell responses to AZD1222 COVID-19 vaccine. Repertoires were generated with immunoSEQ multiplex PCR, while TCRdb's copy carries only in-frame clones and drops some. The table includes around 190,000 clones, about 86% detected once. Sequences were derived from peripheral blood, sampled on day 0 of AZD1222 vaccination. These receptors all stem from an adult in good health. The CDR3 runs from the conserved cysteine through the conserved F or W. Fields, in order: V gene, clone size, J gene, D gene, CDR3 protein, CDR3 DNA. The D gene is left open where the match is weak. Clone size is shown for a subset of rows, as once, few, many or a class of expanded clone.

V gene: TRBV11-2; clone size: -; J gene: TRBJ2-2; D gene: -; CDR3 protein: CASSSDRLSAGELFF; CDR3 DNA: TGTGCCAGCAGCTCAGACAGGTTATCGGCCGGGGAGCTGTTTTTT
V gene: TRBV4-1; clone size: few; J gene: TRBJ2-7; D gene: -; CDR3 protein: CASSQGLFYEQYF; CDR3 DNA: TGCGCCAGCAGCCAAGGGCTGTTCTACGAGCAGTACTTC
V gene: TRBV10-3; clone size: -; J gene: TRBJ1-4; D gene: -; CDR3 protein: CAISDYSGNPNEKLFF; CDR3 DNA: TGTGCCATCAGCGATTATTCAGGGAACCCTAATGAAAAACTGTTTTTT
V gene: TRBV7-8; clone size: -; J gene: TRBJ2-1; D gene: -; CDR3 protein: CASSPPSGPSYNEQFF; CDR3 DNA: TGTGCCAGCAGCCCCCCTTCGGGCCCGTCCTACAATGAGCAGTTCTTC
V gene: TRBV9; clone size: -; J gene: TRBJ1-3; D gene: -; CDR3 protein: CASRGVRNTIYF; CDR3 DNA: TGTGCCAGCAGGGGGGTTAGAAACACCATATATTTT
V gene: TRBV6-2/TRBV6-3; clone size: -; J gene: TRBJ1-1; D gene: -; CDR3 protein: CASSTVNTEAFF; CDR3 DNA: TGTGCCAGCAGTACAGTGAACACTGAAGCTTTCTTT
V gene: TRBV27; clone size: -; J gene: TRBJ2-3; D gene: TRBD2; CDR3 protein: CASSFRRTSGGSTDTQYF; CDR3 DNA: TGTGCCAGCAGTTTCCGACGGACTAGCGGGGGGAGCACAGATACGCAGTATTTT
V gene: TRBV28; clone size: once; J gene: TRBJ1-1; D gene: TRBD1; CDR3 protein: CASSLAGGHTEAFF; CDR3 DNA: TGTGCCAGCAGTTTGGCAGGGGGCCACACTGAAGCTTTCTTT
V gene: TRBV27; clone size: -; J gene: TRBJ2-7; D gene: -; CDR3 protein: CASSLQGSYEQYF; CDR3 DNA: TGTGCCAGCAGTTTACAGGGCTCCTACGAGCAGTACTTC
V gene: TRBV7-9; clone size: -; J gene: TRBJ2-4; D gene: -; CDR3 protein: CASSPMGQGQMLAKNIQYF; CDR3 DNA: TGTGCCAGCAGCCCGATGGGGCAGGGCCAGATGCTAGCCAAAAACATTCAGTACTTC
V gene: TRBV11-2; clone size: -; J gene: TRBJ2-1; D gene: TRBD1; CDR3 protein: CASSTWTGMNEQFF; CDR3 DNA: TGTGCCAGCAGCACCTGGACAGGGATGAATGAGCAGTTCTTC
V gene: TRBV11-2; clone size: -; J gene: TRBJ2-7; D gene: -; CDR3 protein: CASSPAPRTYEQYF; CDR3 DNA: TGTGCCAGCAGCCCTGCCCCCAGGACATACGAGCAGTACTTC
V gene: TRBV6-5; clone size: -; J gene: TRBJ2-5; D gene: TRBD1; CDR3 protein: CASSYSRTGGETQYF; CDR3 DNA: TGTGCCAGCAGTTACTCCCGGACAGGGGGAGAGACCCAGTACTTC
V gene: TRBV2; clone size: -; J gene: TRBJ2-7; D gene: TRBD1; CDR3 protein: CASSRDRDKYEQYF; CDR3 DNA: TGTGCCAGCAGCCGGGACAGGGACAAATACGAGCAGTACTTC
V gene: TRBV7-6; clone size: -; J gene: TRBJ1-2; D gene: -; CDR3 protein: CASSPKTGNYGYTF; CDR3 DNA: TGTGCCAGCAGCCCGAAGACGGGCAACTATGGCTACACCTTC
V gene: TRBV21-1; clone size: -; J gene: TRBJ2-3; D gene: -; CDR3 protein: CASSSYREGLEAVSDTQYF; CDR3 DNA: TGTGCCAGCAGCTCGTACAGAGAGGGGCTCGAAGCAGTATCAGATACGCAGTATTTT
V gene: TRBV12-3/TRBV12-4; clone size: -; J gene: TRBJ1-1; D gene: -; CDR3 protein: CASSLRQRPEAFF; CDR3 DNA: TGTGCCAGCAGTTTACGGCAGAGACCTGAAGCTTTCTTT